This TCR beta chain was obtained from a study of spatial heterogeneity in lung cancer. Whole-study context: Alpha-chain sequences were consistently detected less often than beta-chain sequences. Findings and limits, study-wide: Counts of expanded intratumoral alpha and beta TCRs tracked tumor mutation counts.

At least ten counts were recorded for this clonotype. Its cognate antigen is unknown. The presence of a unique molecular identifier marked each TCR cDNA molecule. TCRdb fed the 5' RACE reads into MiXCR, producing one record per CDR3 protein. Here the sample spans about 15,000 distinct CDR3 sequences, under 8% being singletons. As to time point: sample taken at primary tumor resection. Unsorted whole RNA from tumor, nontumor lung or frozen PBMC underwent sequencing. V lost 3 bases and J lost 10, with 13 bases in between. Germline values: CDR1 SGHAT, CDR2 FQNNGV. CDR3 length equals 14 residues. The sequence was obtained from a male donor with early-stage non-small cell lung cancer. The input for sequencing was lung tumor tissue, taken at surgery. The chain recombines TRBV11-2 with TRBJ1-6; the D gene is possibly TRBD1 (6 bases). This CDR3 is CASSFVTGDSPLHF. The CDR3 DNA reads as TGTGCCAGCAGCTTCGTGACAGGCGACTCACCCCTCCACTTT. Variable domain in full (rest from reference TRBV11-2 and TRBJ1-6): EAGVAQSPRYKIIEKRQSVAFWCNPISGHATLYWYQQILGQGPKLLIQFQNNGVVDDSQLPKDRFSAERLKGVDSTLKIQPAKLEDSAVYLCASSFVTGDSPLHFGNGTRLTVT.